The 32 T cell receptor beta chains given below trace back to one sample, sequenced in a study of cytomegalovirus exposure and HLA in healthy donors. The primer mix had 60 Vbeta and 13 Jbeta primers. Profiled with immunoSEQ multiplex PCR; TCRdb holds only in-frame clones, not every one. The sample yields about 170,000 clones, 75% to 85% seen once. Sequencing was done on a sample of PBMCs. Receptors originate from a woman in her 30s in good health and CMV-seropositive.

The gene calls are TRBV6-1 and TRBJ1-2; no reliable D call. The CDR3 runs to 11 residues. CDR1 is MNHNS and CDR2 is SASEGT in the germline V gene. V was pared by 6 bases and J by 1 base, with 3 bases between. As DNA, the CDR3 is TGTGCCAGCAGCCTTAACTATGGCTACACCTTC. Its protein is CASSLNYGYTF.

The V call is TRBV19, the J call TRBJ1-3; the D gene is possibly TRBD1 (6 bases). The CDR3 contains 16 residues. Germline lookup yields CDR1 LNHDA and CDR2 SQIVND (reference sequence). V lost 6 bases, J lost 0 bases, and 15 bases lay in between. This CDR3 is CASRADSLSSGNTIYF. Written as DNA, the CDR3 is TGTGCCAGTAGAGCGGACAGCTTGAGCTCTGGAAACACCATATATTTT.

V gene TRBV29-1 combines with J gene TRBJ2-1; D not resolved. There are 10 residues in the CDR3. V dropped 2 bases and J dropped 12 bases, with 8 bases sitting between them. Germline values: CDR1 SQVTM, CDR2 ANQGSEA. The CDR3 loop reads CSVELSGQFF. CDR3 nucleotides: TGCAGCGTTGAATTGTCAGGGCAGTTCTTC.

In its sample, this clone was seen once. This chain's CDR3 is CASSLEGQGDVDTQYF. DNA of the CDR3: TGCGCCAGCAGCTTGGAGGGACAGGGGGACGTAGATACGCAGTATTTT. The rearrangement joins TRBV5-1 to TRBJ2-3, with 11 bases that match TRBD1. The CDR3 totals 16 residues. CDR1 and CDR2 (germline): SGHRS, YFSETQ. V was clipped by 0 bases and J by 5 bases; unmatched bases: 5.

The chain links TRBV19 to TRBJ2-1, with TRBD2 matching over 7 bases. The junction had 10 bases not matched to a gene; V was cut back by 1 base and J by 7 bases. The CDR3 runs 16 residues. Germline CDR1 is LNHDA and CDR2 is SQIVND (reference sequence). The CDR3 spells CASSIAPGLSYNEQFF. DNA for the CDR3: TGTGCCAGTAGTATAGCGCCGGGACTATCGTATAATGAGCAGTTCTTC.

A few counts support this clone. V and J are TRBV9 and TRBJ2-7; TRBD2 matches 9 bases. The germline V gene encodes CDR1 SGDLS and CDR2 YYNGEE. The CDR3 length is 16 residues. The ends lost 4 bases at V and 5 bases at J; junction bases unmatched: 13. In DNA form, the CDR3 reads TGTGCCAGCAGCAGGCGGGTAGCGGGAGTAGAAAACGAGCAGTACTTC. It specifies CASSRRVAGVENEQYF.

V usage is TRBV9 and J usage is TRBJ2-1; D is uncertain. The CDR3 is made up of 14 amino acids. V was cut by 4 bases and J by 5 bases, with 13 bases left in between. Germline V gives CDR1 SGDLS, CDR2 YYNGEE. The CDR3 coding sequence is TGTGCCAGCAGCCCTATAGACTCTGACAATGAGCAGTTCTTC. This gives the protein CASSPIDSDNEQFF.

The V call is TRBV9, the J call TRBJ2-3, with 8 bases that match TRBD2. V gave up 4 bases and J gave up 4 bases; unmatched junction bases: 5. This CDR3 is 14 amino acids long. Germline CDR1 is SGDLS and CDR2 is YYNGEE. The CDR3 spells CASSPRTSPDTQYF. In DNA, the CDR3 is TGTGCCAGCAGCCCGAGGACTAGCCCAGATACGCAGTATTTT.

Notes on this clone: This same CDR3 is encoded by further DNA sequences in the sample. V and J are TRBV6-6 and TRBJ1-2, with 7 bases fitting TRBD1. The CDR3 consists of 13 residues. V lost 6 bases, J lost 3 bases, and 4 bases stayed unmatched. In germline, CDR1 is MNHNY, CDR2 SVGAGI (reference sequence). The CDR3 DNA follows: TGTGCCAGCAGGGATGGACAGGACTATGGCTACACCTTC. Translating gives CASRDGQDYGYTF.

V usage is TRBV28 and J usage is TRBJ2-7; 11 bases align to TRBD2. In germline, CDR1 is MDHEN, CDR2 SYDVKM. The CDR3 has 16 residues. The V and J ends lost 7 bases and 9 bases, in that order; junction bases with no gene match: 17. The CDR3 spells CASTRWDLAGGQVQYF. As DNA, the CDR3 is TGTGCCAGCACCCGCTGGGACTTAGCGGGAGGGCAGGTGCAGTACTTC.

The V gene is TRBV9, the J gene TRBJ2-1, with 12 bases that match TRBD2. CDR1 is SGDLS, CDR2 YYNGEE, per germline. Trimming cost V 3 bases and J 2 bases; bases outside gene matches: 6. This CDR3 is 17 amino acids long. The CDR3 DNA sequence: TGTGCCAGCAGCGACCCGAGGACTAGCGGGACCTACAATGAGCAGTTCTTC. Its protein product is CASSDPRTSGTYNEQFF.

In this sample, this clone turned up once. The chain employs TRBV7-9 and TRBJ2-3; D perhaps matches TRBD2 (6 bases). The CDR3 is made up of 15 amino acids. The V gene lost 1 base and the J gene lost 4 bases, with 12 bases spanning the gap. In germline, CDR1 is SEHNR, CDR2 FQNEAQ (reference sequence). CDR3 bases: TGTGCCAGCAGCTTAGTAGCGTCGGGGGCAGATACGCAGTATTTT. Translated, it gives CASSLVASGADTQYF.

This CDR3 is CASRVVTDTQYF. The CDR3 region has the DNA TGTGCCAGCAGGGTAGTCACAGATACGCAGTATTTT. The chain carries TRBV2 and TRBJ2-3, with D hard to call. V gave up 6 bases and J gave up 2 bases, with 6 bases separating them. The CDR3 covers 12 residues. Germline V gives CDR1 SNHLY, CDR2 FYNNEI.

V gene TRBV18 combines with J gene TRBJ1-4; a possible D gene is TRBD1 (5 bases). Germline-derived CDR1 and CDR2 are KGHSH and LQKENI. Deletions cut 6 bases from V and 5 bases from J, with 16 bases between. This CDR3 contains 15 residues. The CDR3, as DNA: TGTGCCAGCTCCCCTTTCAGGAAGGGGAATGAAAAACTGTTTTTT. It encodes CASSPFRKGNEKLFF. Full variable domain (rest looked up from reference TRBV18 and TRBJ1-4): NAGVMQNPRHLVRRRGQEARLRCSPMKGHSHVYWYRQLPEEGLKFMVYLQKENIIDESGMPKERFSAEFPKEGPSILRIQQVVRGDSAAYFCASSPFRKGNEKLFFGSGTQLSVL.

The CDR3 region has the DNA TGTGCCAGCAGCGAGGGACTAGCGAACTCCTACGAGCAGTACTTC. Its translation: CASSEGLANSYEQYF. V gene TRBV9 combines with J gene TRBJ2-7, with 10 bases fitting TRBD2. The CDR3 covers 15 residues. Germline V gene sequence: CDR1 SGDLS, CDR2 YYNGEE. V lost 3 bases and J lost 0; bases outside the gene matches: 3. Filled out from reference TRBV9 and TRBJ2-7, the complete variable domain reads DSGVTQTPKHLITATGQRVTLRCSPRSGDLSVYWYQQSLDQGLQFLIQYYNGEERAKGNILERFSAQQFPDLHSELNLSSLELGDSALYFCASSEGLANSYEQYFGPGTRLTVT.

V is TRBV28 and J is TRBJ1-5; TRBD1 matches 9 bases. Losses at the gene ends were 7 bases for V and 7 bases for J; bases not matched to a gene: 11. The V gene's germline CDR1 is MDHEN and CDR2 SYDVKM. The CDR3 covers 15 residues. CDR3: CASNAPGQGIQPQHF. As DNA, the CDR3 is TGTGCCAGCAACGCACCGGGACAGGGAATCCAGCCCCAGCATTTT. Full variable domain (rest looked up from reference TRBV28 and TRBJ1-5): DVKVTQSSRYLVKRTGEKVFLECVQDMDHENMFWYRQDPGLGLRLIYFSYDVKMKEKGDIPEGYSVSREKKERFSLILESASTNQTSMYLCASNAPGQGIQPQHFGDGTRLSIL.

The rearrangement uses TRBV27 and TRBJ2-3; D not resolved. Trimming left V 8 bases short and J 5 bases short, with 8 bases between. The CDR3 has 11 residues. Germline V gene lookup returns CDR1 MNHEY and CDR2 SMNVEV (reference sequence). CDR3 sequence reads: CASLSRDTQYF. The CDR3 DNA is TGTGCCAGCCTTTCGCGAGATACGCAGTATTTT.

The chain uses TRBV7-9 and TRBJ1-4; possibly TRBD1 for D (5 bases). This CDR3 comprises 17 residues. Germline V gene lookup returns CDR1 SEHNR and CDR2 FQNEAQ (reference sequence). Trimming shortened V by 5 bases and J by 7 bases, and 23 bases separated the two germline ends. CDR3 sequence reads: CASSPSPTDRDFEKLFF. The CDR3 DNA follows: TGTGCCAGCAGCCCCTCCCCCACCGACAGAGACTTTGAAAAACTGTTTTTT.

V usage is TRBV5-6 and J usage is TRBJ1-2, with D uncertain. Germline CDR1 is SGHDT and CDR2 is YYEEEE. This CDR3 is built from 13 residues. Trimming took off 1 base at V and 8 bases at J, with 12 bases between the two ends. CDR3 residues: CASSLPGFGGYTF. The CDR3 coding sequence is TGTGCCAGCAGCTTGCCGGGGTTCGGCGGCTACACCTTC.

This clone was seen only a few times. V is TRBV28 and J is TRBJ1-4; the match to TRBD1 covers 8 bases. Germline V gives CDR1 MDHEN, CDR2 SYDVKM. This CDR3 has 14 residues. V lost 5 bases to trimming and J lost 7 bases; unmatched junction nucleotides: 6. The CDR3 loop reads CASSQDRAIEKLFF. The CDR3 region has the DNA TGTGCCAGCAGTCAGGACAGGGCGATTGAAAAACTGTTTTTT.

The chain employs TRBV7-2 and TRBJ1-5, with D maybe TRBD1 (5 bases). Trimming cost V 1 base and J 5 bases, with 6 bases left between them. The CDR3 spans 13 residues. Germline V lookup: CDR1 SGHTA, CDR2 FQGNSA. The CDR3 here is CASSLVQDQPQHF. As DNA, the CDR3 is TGTGCCAGCAGCTTAGTACAGGATCAGCCCCAGCATTTT.

This clone was seen more than once but under ten times. The chain combines TRBV4-3 with TRBJ2-6, with TRBD1 matching over 8 bases. Germline V CDR1 and CDR2: LGHNA, YSLEER. The V gene end was trimmed by 0 bases and the J gene end by 0 bases; junction bases not matched to a gene: 16. This CDR3 is 22 amino acids long. CDR3 region: CASSQETPKQGGVFSGANVLTF. The CDR3 DNA follows: TGCGCCAGCAGCCAAGAAACCCCCAAACAGGGGGGTGTCTTCTCTGGGGCCAACGTCCTGACTTTC.

This chain connects TRBV6-5 to TRBJ2-7, with TRBD1 matching over 8 bases. The CDR3 runs to 14 residues. Losses at the gene ends were 6 bases for V and 2 bases for J; bases not matched to a gene: 6. Looked up from germline, CDR1 is MNHEY and CDR2 is SVGAGI. This chain's CDR3 is CASRTDRAPYEQYF. DNA for the CDR3: TGTGCCAGCAGAACGGACAGGGCCCCCTACGAGCAGTACTTC.

The rearrangement links TRBV6-5 to TRBJ1-3, with D uncertain. The CDR3 spans 14 residues. CDR1 and CDR2 (germline): MNHEY, SVGAGI. V was cut by 0 bases and J by 8 bases, with 11 bases left in between. The CDR3 sequence: CASSYSDVEDTIYF. DNA of the CDR3: TGTGCCAGCAGTTACTCGGACGTGGAGGACACCATATATTTT.

This clone was counted only a few times. The chain recombines TRBV5-6 with TRBJ2-7; tentatively, D is TRBD2 (6 bases). The CDR3 is 15 amino acids. The V end was cut by 0 bases, the J end by 3 bases, with 13 bases between. Germline loops: CDR1 SGHDT, CDR2 YYEEEE. In DNA, the CDR3 is TGTGCCAGCAGCTTGGGTCCGGGAGTAGGCTACGAGCAGTACTTC. Translated: CASSLGPGVGYEQYF.

Here the CDR3 DNA reads TGCGCCAGCAGCCAGGCTGTTCTGGGACTAGCGGGAGTAGCAGATACGCAGTATTTT. Its protein is CASSQAVLGLAGVADTQYF. V gene TRBV4-3 combines with J gene TRBJ2-3, with 14 bases lining up with TRBD2. Germline loops: CDR1 LGHNA, CDR2 YSLEER. V trimming: 3 bases; J trimming: 4 bases; junction bases outside the gene matches: 12. The CDR3 totals 19 residues.

This chain connects TRBV27 to TRBJ1-3; 8 nucleotides line up with TRBD1. V lost 6 bases, J lost 2 bases, and 9 bases stayed unmatched. Germline V gives CDR1 MNHEY, CDR2 SMNVEV (reference sequence). There are 16 residues in the CDR3. The CDR3 is CASRPTRTGPGNTIYF. The CDR3 nucleotides are TGTGCCAGCAGACCGACGAGGACAGGGCCTGGAAACACCATATATTTT.

CDR3 amino acids: CASSENRKYYGYTF. The CDR3 DNA sequence: TGTGCCAGCAGTGAAAACAGGAAATACTATGGCTACACCTTC. The chain couples TRBV2 to TRBJ1-2, with TRBD1 as a possible D gene (5 bases). Germline V gene lookup returns CDR1 SNHLY and CDR2 FYNNEI. Between the trimmed V and J ends, which lost 2 bases and 3 bases, there was a span of 10 bases. The CDR3 has 14 residues.

The CDR3 DNA follows: TGTGCCAGCAGCCCCATCGGGGAGCAGTACTTC. As protein: CASSPIGEQYF. The chain joins TRBV7-9 to TRBJ2-7; D call uncertain. The V end lost 5 bases, the J end lost 7 bases, and 9 bases lay between the germline ends. Germline CDR1 SEHNR, CDR2 FQNEAQ (reference sequence). The CDR3 contains 11 residues.

This chain uses TRBV2 with TRBJ2-1; the D is unclear. The germline V and J ends were trimmed by 3 bases and 10 bases, with 7 bases remaining between them. This CDR3 contains 11 residues. Germline CDR1 reads SNHLY; CDR2 reads FYNNEI. CDR3 sequence reads: CASSDIGEQFF. The CDR3 DNA reads as TGTGCCAGCAGTGACATCGGGGAGCAGTTCTTC.

The V gene is TRBV6-4, the J gene TRBJ2-1; 9 bases match TRBD2. The CDR3 has 13 residues. Per the germline V gene, CDR1 is MRHNA and CDR2 is SNTAGT. The trim removed 4 bases at V and 7 bases at J, leaving 2 bases unmatched. In DNA form, the CDR3 reads TGTGCCAGCAGTGTCCTAGCGGGAAATGAGCAGTTCTTC. Residues: CASSVLAGNEQFF.

This chain links TRBV11-3 with TRBJ2-1, with a possible D match to TRBD1 (6 bases). The CDR3 runs 15 residues. CDR1 is SGHNT and CDR2 is YENEEA in the germline V gene. V was cut by 5 bases and J by 4 bases, with 15 bases left in between. The CDR3 DNA follows: TGTGCCAGCAGCCCCTCAGGGGCGGTATACAATGAGCAGTTCTTC. It encodes CASSPSGAVYNEQFF.